These 14 T cell receptor beta chains originate from one sample sequenced in a study of blood T cell repertoires in COVID-19. Assay: immunoSEQ multiplex PCR; the TCRdb copy retains only in-frame clones and omits some. The data show over 50,000 clones, over 70% seen once. Input material: peripheral blood. The receptors were gathered from a human donor with active or convalescent COVID-19. The donor label of this sample is uncertain.

The gene calls are TRBV9 and TRBJ2-3; TRBD2 agrees at 7 bases. After removal of 0 bases from V and 6 bases from J, the junction contained 10 bases not matched to a gene. The CDR3 loop spans 16 amino acids. Germline lookup yields CDR1 SGDLS and CDR2 YYNGEE. The CDR3: CASSVGASGSSDTQYF. In DNA, the CDR3 is TGTGCCAGCAGCGTAGGCGCTAGCGGTTCTTCGGATACGCAGTATTTT. The full variable domain, in which reference TRBV9 and TRBJ2-3 provide the parts outside the CDR3, is DSGVTQTPKHLITATGQRVTLRCSPRSGDLSVYWYQQSLDQGLQFLIQYYNGEERAKGNILERFSAQQFPDLHSELNLSSLELGDSALYFCASSVGASGSSDTQYFGPGTRLTVL.

This sequence joins TRBV2 and TRBJ2-3; TRBD1 aligns across 9 bases. Trimming removed 6 bases from V and 4 bases from J; junction bases left unmatched: 5. Germline-derived CDR1 and CDR2 are SNHLY and FYNNEI. The CDR3 length is 14 residues. The CDR3 loop reads CASRRQGVADTQYF. The CDR3 DNA follows: TGTGCCAGCAGACGACAGGGGGTCGCAGATACGCAGTATTTT.

This sequence joins TRBV15 and TRBJ1-5, with TRBD1 matching over 9 bases. CDR3 length equals 17 residues. After removal of 0 bases from V and 6 bases from J, the junction contained 9 bases not matched to a gene. The germline V gene encodes CDR1 LNHNV and CDR2 YYDKDF (reference sequence). CDR3 nucleotide sequence: TGTGCCACCAGCAGAGATCTAATCGGGACAGGGACTCAGCCCCAGCATTTT. Amino acid sequence: CATSRDLIGTGTQPQHF.

The chain uses TRBV9 and TRBJ2-2; TRBD2 agrees at 8 bases. Trimming took 0 bases from V and 2 from J; bases not matched to a gene: 3. This CDR3 spans 16 amino acids. CDR1 is SGDLS and CDR2 is YYNGEE in the germline V gene. Written as DNA, the CDR3 is TGTGCCAGCAGCGTAGCCGGGGGGGGAAACACCGGGGAGCTGTTTTTT. It is translated as CASSVAGGGNTGELFF.

The chain links TRBV28 to TRBJ2-7; D not certain. V was clipped by 10 bases and J by 2 bases, with 9 bases between them. CDR1 is MDHEN and CDR2 is SYDVKM in the germline V gene. CDR3 length equals 11 residues. The CDR3 DNA reads TGTGCCACCCTCATAGCCTACGAGCAGTACTTC. It codes for CATLIAYEQYF.

The chain is built from TRBV5-4 and TRBJ1-4; D remains ambiguous. Germline V lookup: CDR1 SGHNT, CDR2 YYREEE (reference sequence). V lost 1 base and J lost 6, with 13 bases in between. The CDR3 spans 15 residues. This chain's CDR3 is CASSLRSEADEKLFF. DNA for the CDR3: TGTGCCAGCAGCTTGCGGTCCGAGGCGGATGAAAAACTGTTTTTT.

The genes are TRBV6-5 and TRBJ2-1; 7 bases agree with TRBD2. Trimming at V came to 0 bases and at J to 4 bases, leaving 0 bases not matched to a gene. The germline V gene has CDR1 MNHEY and CDR2 SVGAGI. The CDR3 consists of 14 residues. The chain's CDR3 is CASSYSGGYNEQFF. The CDR3 DNA reads TGTGCCAGCAGTTACTCGGGGGGGTACAATGAGCAGTTCTTC.

The CDR3 protein is CASRVLGGFGRVNTEAFF. In DNA form, the CDR3 reads TGTGCCAGCAGAGTTTTGGGGGGTTTTGGGCGGGTGAACACTGAAGCTTTCTTT. The chain joins TRBV28 to TRBJ1-1, with a weak D call TRBD1 (5 bases). The CDR3 consists of 18 residues. Trimming shortened V by 6 bases and J by 0 bases, and 23 bases separated the two germline ends. The V gene's germline CDR1 is MDHEN and CDR2 SYDVKM.

V and J are TRBV29-1 and TRBJ2-3; no firm D call. Trimming shortened V by 5 bases and J by 1 base, and 7 bases separated the two germline ends. The CDR3 consists of 12 residues. Germline loops: CDR1 SQVTM, CDR2 ANQGSEA. The CDR3 reads CSVSEGTDTQYF. As DNA, the CDR3 is TGCAGCGTTTCCGAGGGCACAGATACGCAGTATTTT.

A few counts support this clone. V gene TRBV10-2 combines with J gene TRBJ1-5; D gene ambiguous. With 3 bases removed from V and 3 bases from J, the gap between germline ends came to 6 bases. The CDR3 consists of 13 residues. CDR1 and CDR2 (germline): WSHSY, SAAADI. CDR3 sequence (DNA): TGCGCCAGCAGTGACAGGATCAATCAGCCCCAGCATTTT. Protein product: CASSDRINQPQHF.

This clone was seen only once. The chain uses TRBV4-1 and TRBJ2-3, with TRBD1 matching over 10 bases. The CDR3 is 18 residues long. The junction had 8 bases not matched to a gene; V was cut back by 0 bases and J by 2 bases. Germline V lookup: CDR1 MGHRA, CDR2 YSYEKL. The CDR3 sequence is CASSQDPGDRGPTDTQYF. The DNA of the CDR3 is TGCGCCAGCAGCCAAGATCCTGGGGACAGGGGTCCCACAGATACGCAGTATTTT.

The V call is TRBV12-1, the J call TRBJ2-1; the D call TRBD2 from the table was never checked on the DNA. TRBV12-1 has pseudogene status. This CDR3 spans 14 amino acids. CDR3 region: CASSFPGAPNEQFF. The CDR3 DNA reads as TGTGCCAGCAGCTTTCCCGGAGCGCCCAATGAGCAGTTCTTC.

This chain links TRBV19 with TRBJ2-7; TRBD2 matches at 9 bases. With V trimmed by 2 bases and J by 2 bases, 1 base remained unmatched. There are 14 residues in the CDR3. The V gene's germline CDR1 is LNHDA and CDR2 SQIVND (reference sequence). CDR3 nucleotides: TGTGCCAGTAGTATAATAGCGGGAGCCTACGAGCAGTACTTC. It encodes CASSIIAGAYEQYF.

This chain connects TRBV11-2 to TRBJ1-2, with 9 bases identical to TRBD1. The CDR3 consists of 15 residues. V lost 1 base and J lost 4; bases outside the gene matches: 4. Germline loops: CDR1 SGHAT, CDR2 FQNNGV. CDR3 DNA: TGTGCCAGCAGCTTAGCGGGGACAGGGATCTATGGCTACACCTTC. Amino acid sequence: CASSLAGTGIYGYTF.